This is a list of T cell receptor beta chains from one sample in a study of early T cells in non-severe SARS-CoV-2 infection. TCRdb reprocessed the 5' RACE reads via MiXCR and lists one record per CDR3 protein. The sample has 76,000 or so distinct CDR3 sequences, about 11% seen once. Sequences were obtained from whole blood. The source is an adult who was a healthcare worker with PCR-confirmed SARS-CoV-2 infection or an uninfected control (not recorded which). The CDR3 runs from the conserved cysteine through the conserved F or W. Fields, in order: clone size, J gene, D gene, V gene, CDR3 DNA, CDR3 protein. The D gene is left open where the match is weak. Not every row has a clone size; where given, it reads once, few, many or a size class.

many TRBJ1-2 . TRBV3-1 TGTGCCAGCAGCCAAGTAGGTTCCTATGGCTACACCTTC CASSQVGSYGYTF
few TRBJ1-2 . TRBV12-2 TGTGCAAGTCGCGCCAGCCGACTAAACTATGGCTACACCTTC CASRASRLNYGYTF
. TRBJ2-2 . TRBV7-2 TGTGCCAGCAGCTTACTTTTGGGGGCCGGGGAGCTGTTTTTT CASSLLLGAGELFF
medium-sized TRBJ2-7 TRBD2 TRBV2 TGTGCCACCACTAGCGGGGCCACCTACGAGCAGTACTTC CATTSGATYEQYF
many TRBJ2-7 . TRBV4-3 TGCGCCAGCAGCCAAGATCTCGGACAGCCTTACGAGCAGTACTTC CASSQDLGQPYEQYF
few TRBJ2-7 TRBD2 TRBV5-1 TGCGCCAGCAGTCCGAGCGGGGGGGCCTACGAGCAGTACTTC CASSPSGGAYEQYF
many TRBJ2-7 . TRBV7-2 TGTGCCAGCACCTTTTTCTCCAGCCAGAGAGGCGAGCAGTACTTC CASTFFSSQRGEQYF
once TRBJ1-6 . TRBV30 TGTGCCTGGCCGGGACATAGTCCACCCCTCCACTTT CAWPGHSPPLHF
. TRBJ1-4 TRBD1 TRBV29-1 TGCAGCGTACAGGGGGCGTATGAAAAACTGTTTTTT CSVQGAYEKLFF
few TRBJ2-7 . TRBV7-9 TGTGCCAGCAGCTTTGGTAGCTCCTACGAGCAGTACTTC CASSFGSSYEQYF
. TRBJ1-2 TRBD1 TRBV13 TGTGCCAGCAGCCAAGGGACAGGAGGGTATGGCTACACCTTC CASSQGTGGYGYTF
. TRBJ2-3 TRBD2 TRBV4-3 TGCGCCAGCAGCCGGGAAAGCGGGGGAGGAGATACGCAGTTTTTT CASSRESGGGDTQFF
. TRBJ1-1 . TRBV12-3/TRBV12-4 TGTGCCAGCAGCCAATGGGGCCCGGATGGGGCTTTCTTT CASSQWGPDGAFF
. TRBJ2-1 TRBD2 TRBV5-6 TGTGCCAGCAGCTCCGGGACTAGCTACAATGAGCAGTTCTTC CASSSGTSYNEQFF
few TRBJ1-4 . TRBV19 TGTGCCAGTAGTCCCCAGCCCGCGGGAGTGGAAAAACTGTTTTTT CASSPQPAGVEKLFF
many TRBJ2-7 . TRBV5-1 TGCGCCAGCAGCACAGGCTACGAGCAGTACTTC CASSTGYEQYF
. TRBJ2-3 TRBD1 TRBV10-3 TGTGCCGGACAGGGGGGTAACACAGATACGCAGTATTTT CAGQGGNTDTQYF
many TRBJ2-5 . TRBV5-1 TGCGCCAGCAAAAGACAGGCCGGAGAGACCCAGTACTTC CASKRQAGETQYF
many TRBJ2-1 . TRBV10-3 TGTGCCATCAGTGAGTCCTCCAATTACAATGAGCAGTTCTTC CAISESSNYNEQFF
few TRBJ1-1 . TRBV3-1 TGTGCCAGCAGCCAAGATGTGAACACTGAAGCTTTCTTT CASSQDVNTEAFF
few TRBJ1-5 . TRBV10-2 TGCGCCAGTACTATCCCAGGCGCGCCCCAGCATTTT CASTIPGAPQHF
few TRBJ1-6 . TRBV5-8 TGTGCCAGCGGATTGTGGACAGCCAATTCACCCCTCCACTTT CASGLWTANSPLHF
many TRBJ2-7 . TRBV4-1 TGCGCCAGCAGCCAAGTTTTCGAGGGCCCGGCGACCGAGCAGTACTTC CASSQVFEGPATEQYF
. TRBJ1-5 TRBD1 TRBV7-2 TGTGCCAGCAGCTTGACAGGGTGGCGCAATCAGCCCCAGCATTTT CASSLTGWRNQPQHF
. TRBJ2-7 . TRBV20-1 TGCAGTGCTAGAGTAGGGTACGAGCAGTACTTC CSARVGYEQYF
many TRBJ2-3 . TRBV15 TGTGCCACCAGCAGAGAAGGGGGAACTAGCCCAGATACGCAGTATTTT CATSREGGTSPDTQYF
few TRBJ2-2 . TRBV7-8 TGTGCCAGCAGCTTGGTAAACCCGGGACAAAAAGCCGGGGAGCTGTTTTTT CASSLVNPGQKAGELFF
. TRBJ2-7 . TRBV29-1 TGCAGCCTGCGTCTGGGGATCCCAGGCTCCTACGAGCAGTACTTC CSLRLGIPGSYEQYF
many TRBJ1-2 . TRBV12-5 TGTGCTAGTGGTTTGTCGGGGGGCGGACACGGCTACACCTTC CASGLSGGGHGYTF
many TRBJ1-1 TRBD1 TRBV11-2 TGTGCCAGCAGCTTAGAAATATCTAACAGGGGAAGGCGCACTGAAGCTTTCTTT CASSLEISNRGRRTEAFF
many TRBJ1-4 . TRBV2 TGTGCCAGCAGGAGGCCAGAGCCGGAAAAACTGTTTTTT CASRRPEPEKLFF
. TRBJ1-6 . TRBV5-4 TGTGCCAGCAGCTTACAGAATTCACCCCTCCACTTT CASSLQNSPLHF
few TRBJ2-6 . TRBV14 TGTGCCAGCAGCCAAGAACGACAGTTCCCCTTCTCTGGGGCCAACGTCCTGACTTTC CASSQERQFPFSGANVLTF
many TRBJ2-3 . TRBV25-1 TGTGCCAGCAGGATAGCTCGCACAGATACGCAGTATTTT CASRIARTDTQYF
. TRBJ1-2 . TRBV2 TGTGCCACCCCCCCCGGAAGGGGATACGGCTACACCTTC CATPPGRGYGYTF
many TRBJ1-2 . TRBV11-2 TGTGCCAGCAGACGGTACGGGTTCCATGGCTACACCTTC CASRRYGFHGYTF
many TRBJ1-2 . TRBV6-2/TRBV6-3 TGTGCCAGCAGTTACAAGGTTGGGAGAAACTATGGCTACACCTTC CASSYKVGRNYGYTF
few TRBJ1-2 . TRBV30 TGTGCCTGGGGCGGCCTCCCGGGGGCTAGGGTCGACTATGGCTACACCTTC CAWGGLPGARVDYGYTF
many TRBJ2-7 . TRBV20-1 TGCAGTGCTAGAGGCCGGACAGTATCCTACGAGCAGTACTTC CSARGRTVSYEQYF
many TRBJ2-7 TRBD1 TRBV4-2 TGTGCCAGCAGCCAAGAAGTAGGGGACAGGGGGGCCTACGAGCAGTACTTC CASSQEVGDRGAYEQYF
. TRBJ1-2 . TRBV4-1 TGCGCCAGCAGCCAAGTTATACAGGCTCCTAACTATGGCTACACCTTC CASSQVIQAPNYGYTF
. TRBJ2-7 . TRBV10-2 TGCGCCAGCAGTCATAGGGACGAGCAGTACTTC CASSHRDEQYF
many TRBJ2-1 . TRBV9 TGTGCCAGCAGCACTGCGGGGTCCAGCATGGATGAGCAGTTCTTC CASSTAGSSMDEQFF
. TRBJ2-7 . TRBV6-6 TGTGCCAGCAGTTACGGTGGCAGATCCTACGAGCAGTACTTC CASSYGGRSYEQYF
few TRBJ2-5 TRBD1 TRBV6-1 TGTGCCAGCAGTATCGGGACAGCCCTACGGACAGAGACCCAGTACTTC CASSIGTALRTETQYF
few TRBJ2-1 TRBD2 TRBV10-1 TGCGCCAGCAGTCGGGACTACTACAATGAGCAGTTCTTC CASSRDYYNEQFF
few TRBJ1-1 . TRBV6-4 TGTGCCAGCAGCACCACCGGGACATCGAACACTGAAGCTTTCTTT CASSTTGTSNTEAFF
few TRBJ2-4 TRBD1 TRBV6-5 TGTGCCAGCAGCACGGGACAGGGGGTTTTAGCCAAAAACATTCAGTACTTC CASSTGQGVLAKNIQYF
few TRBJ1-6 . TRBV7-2 TGTGCCAGCAGCCCGGTTAGCTCCTATAATTCACCCCTCCACTTT CASSPVSSYNSPLHF
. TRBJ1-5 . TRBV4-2 TGTGCCAGCAGCCAAGATTACACGGGTAGCAATCAGCCCCAGCATTTT CASSQDYTGSNQPQHF
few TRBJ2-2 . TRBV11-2 TGTGCCAGCAGCCTAACGACCGGGAAACCTGGTGGCGGGGAGCTGTTTTTT CASSLTTGKPGGGELFF
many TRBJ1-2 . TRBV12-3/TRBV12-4 TGTGCCAGCAGTCACCAGACGGAGGCTAACTATGGCTACACCTTC CASSHQTEANYGYTF
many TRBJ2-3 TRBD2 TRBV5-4 TGTGCCAGCAGCACGGGACTAGCGGGGTTCACAGATACGCAGTATTTT CASSTGLAGFTDTQYF
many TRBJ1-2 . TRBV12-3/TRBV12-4 TGTGCCAGCTATTCCCAGGGCTATGGCTACACCTTC CASYSQGYGYTF